One and the same sample provided the 8 T cell receptor beta chains below, sequenced in a study of cytomegalovirus exposure and HLA in healthy donors. This PCR relied on a set of 60 Vbeta primers and 13 Jbeta primers. Assay: immunoSEQ multiplex PCR; the TCRdb copy retains only in-frame clones and omits some. Altogether about 150,000 clones are present, around four fifths being singletons, with the ten largest covering about 2.6%. The material sequenced was PBMCs. These receptors were collected from a boy aged 2-15 years in good health and CMV-seronegative.

This chain joins TRBV7-6 and TRBJ2-5; maybe TRBD2 (6 bases). Trimming stripped 1 base from V and 1 base from J, with 16 bases between. This CDR3 has 17 residues. The germline V gene encodes CDR1 SGHVS and CDR2 FNYEAQ. The CDR3 spells CASSLGEVIGGQETQYF. In DNA, the CDR3 is TGTGCCAGCAGCTTAGGGGAGGTCATCGGGGGCCAAGAGACCCAGTACTTC.

This clone is a singleton in its sample. The chain links TRBV4-3 to TRBJ1-2; 12 nucleotides agree with TRBD1. This CDR3 comprises 16 residues. Per germline, CDR1 LGHNA and CDR2 YSLEER. V shed 5 bases and J 5 bases; nucleotides not matched to a gene: 9. In DNA, the CDR3 is TGCGCCAGCAGCGGGGGGACAGGGGGCGCTGAGTATGGCTACACCTTC. Translating gives CASSGGTGGAEYGYTF.

The genes are TRBV4-1 and TRBJ2-7; 7 positions match TRBD1. In germline, CDR1 is MGHRA, CDR2 YSYEKL. This CDR3 has 15 amino acids. V shed 1 base and J 5 bases; nucleotides not matched to a gene: 8. The CDR3 reads CASSQARGTVNEQYF. In nucleotides, the CDR3 is TGCGCCAGCAGCCAAGCTAGGGGGACAGTAAACGAGCAGTACTTC.

The table lists this clone with a few counts. The rearrangement joins TRBV6-4 to TRBJ2-3; 9 nucleotides align to TRBD2. The length of the CDR3 is 13 residues. The trim removed 4 bases at V and 6 bases at J, leaving 2 bases unmatched. Germline lookup yields CDR1 MRHNA and CDR2 SNTAGT. Here the CDR3 DNA reads TGTGCCAGCAGTGGGCTAGCGGGGGATACGCAGTATTTT. Protein sequence: CASSGLAGDTQYF.

This clone has just one count. A junction boundary mismatches the germline segment, possibly from a read error. This rearrangement joins TRBV7-9 to TRBJ2-2, with a tentative D call TRBD1 (5 bases). Germline lookup yields CDR1 SEHNR and CDR2 FQNEAQ (reference sequence). CDR3 length equals 18 residues. The CDR3 is CSSSSTYRAGNFAGELFF. Here the CDR3 DNA reads TGTTCCAGCAGTTCTACTTATCGGGCAGGGAATTTCGCCGGGGAGCTGTTTTTT.

The genes are TRBV28 and TRBJ2-7, with D perhaps TRBD2 (5 bases). The CDR3 loop spans 15 amino acids. V lost 5 bases and J lost 6, with 20 bases in between. Looked up from germline, CDR1 is MDHEN and CDR2 is SYDVKM. CDR3 loop: CASSPSLRVRSEQYF. The CDR3 nucleotides are TGTGCCAGCAGTCCATCGTTGCGGGTCCGGAGCGAGCAGTACTTC.

The chain couples TRBV7-2 to TRBJ2-7; tentatively, D is TRBD1 (5 bases). CDR3 length equals 15 residues. Germline-derived CDR1 and CDR2 are SGHTA and FQGNSA. V shed 2 bases and J shed 2 bases, with 13 bases lying between them. The CDR3 coding sequence is TGTGCCAGCAGCTTATCCTGGGGCAATGCCTACGAGCAGTACTTC. Amino acids: CASSLSWGNAYEQYF.

This sequence joins TRBV5-4 and TRBJ2-1, with 14 bases identical to TRBD2. CDR1 and CDR2 (germline): SGHNT, YYREEE (reference sequence). CDR3 length: 18 amino acids. V was pared by 4 bases and J by 2 bases, with 8 bases of the junction left unmatched. CDR3 nucleotides: TGTGCCAGCAGCAAGGGACTAGCGGGAGTTCCGACCTACAATGAGCAGTTCTTC. The encoded protein is CASSKGLAGVPTYNEQFF.